This T cell receptor (beta chain) was documented in a study of identical twins. Study-wide findings and caveats: In cord blood, abundant beta clonotypes had fewer insertions; memory showed no trend. Twins shared beta out-of-frame sequences in excess, but this excess was weaker.

TCRdb ran MiXCR on the 5' RACE reads and lists one entry per CDR3 protein. Among some 500,000 distinct CDR3 sequences listed, approximately 14% were seen once. This clonotype was counted once. Its specificity is unknown. V lost 5 bases and J lost 3, with 8 bases in between. Germline CDR1 reads MDHEN; CDR2 reads SYDVKM. This CDR3 has 13 residues. A further study also used this sample, focusing on yellow fever vaccine responses in identical twins.

This clonotype was obtained from a woman between 18 and 30 years old in good health. Material for sequencing was CD4+ T cells sorted from blood. V and J are TRBV28 and TRBJ1-5; D gene uncertain. The CDR3 here is CASSPQANQPQHF. Here the CDR3 DNA reads TGTGCCAGCAGTCCCCAGGCCAATCAGCCCCAGCATTTT.